Listed below are T cell receptor beta chains from one sample, sequenced in a study of vaccination and CD4 T cells after COVID-19. TCRdb re-called the PCR reads with MiXCR, one entry per CDR3 protein. This table holds approximately 10,000 distinct CDR3 sequences, around three fifths found once. These receptors are not linked to any known antigen. Sequenced material: CD4+ T cells from blood, cultured in vitro. The receptors were gathered from a human donor who had recovered from COVID-19. Each CDR3 is given with its conserved first and last residue. Each record gives: J gene, V gene, clone size, D gene, CDR3 DNA, CDR3 protein. A D gene is named only where the DNA matches it firmly. Clone size, where shown, is once, few, many, or a class for clones that have expanded.

J: TRBJ1-4; V: TRBV6-1; size: .; D: .; DNA: TGTGCCAGCAGGAGGGGAGTTAATGAAAAACTGTTTTTT; CDR3: CASRRGVNEKLFF
J: TRBJ1-6; V: TRBV7-2; size: .; D: TRBD1; DNA: TGTGCCAGCAGCTTTCGGACAGGAGATAATTCACCCCTCCACTTT; CDR3: CASSFRTGDNSPLHF
J: TRBJ1-1; V: TRBV20-1; size: few; D: .; DNA: TGCTCCCAGCCAGGAGACACTGAAGCTTTCTTT; CDR3: CSQPGDTEAFF
J: TRBJ1-4; V: TRBV2; size: .; D: .; DNA: TGTGCCAGCAGGGGAATCGGGGGGCGATATGAAAAACTGTTTTTT; CDR3: CASRGIGGRYEKLFF
J: TRBJ2-7; V: TRBV20-1; size: .; D: .; DNA: TGCAGTGCTCCCGGGGATGGGGTTTACGAGCAGTACTTC; CDR3: CSAPGDGVYEQYF
J: TRBJ1-2; V: TRBV29-1; size: .; D: .; DNA: TGCAGCGTCATCATTTCCCTCACAGGGATAGCGAATGGCTACACCTTC; CDR3: CSVIISLTGIANGYTF
J: TRBJ2-2; V: TRBV6-1; size: .; D: .; DNA: TGTGCCGCCACGACCCAGGACGCACGCGCCGGGGAGCTGTTTTTT; CDR3: CAATTQDARAGELFF
J: TRBJ2-7; V: TRBV6-2/TRBV6-3; size: .; D: .; DNA: TGTGCCAGCAGTCTACAGGGCGCGGAGTACGAGCAGTACTTC; CDR3: CASSLQGAEYEQYF
J: TRBJ1-6; V: TRBV20-1; size: once; D: .; DNA: TGCAGTGCCAAAGCAACGGGACAAAGGAATTCACCCCTCCACTTT; CDR3: CSAKATGQRNSPLHF
J: TRBJ1-5; V: TRBV27; size: .; D: .; DNA: TGTGCCAGCAGTTTAACAGGATGGGGTAATCAGCCCCAGCATTTT; CDR3: CASSLTGWGNQPQHF
J: TRBJ1-5; V: TRBV19; size: .; D: .; DNA: TGTGCCAGTAGTATTGGCAGCGGGCGGGGGAGCAATCAGCCCCAGCATTTT; CDR3: CASSIGSGRGSNQPQHF
J: TRBJ1-2; V: TRBV19; size: few; D: .; DNA: TGTGCCAGTAGTACCTGGCCAGCCTATGGCTACACCTTC; CDR3: CASSTWPAYGYTF
J: TRBJ1-1; V: TRBV10-3; size: .; D: .; DNA: TGTGCCATCATGAAGGAGGGCCCGAACACTGAAGCTTTCTTT; CDR3: CAIMKEGPNTEAFF
J: TRBJ1-6; V: TRBV7-7; size: .; D: .; DNA: TGTGCCAGCAGCTTGTCGAGAAATTCACCCCTCCACTTT; CDR3: CASSLSRNSPLHF
J: TRBJ1-4; V: TRBV25-1; size: .; D: .; DNA: TGTGCCAGCAGGGCGGTGGGACGGGAAAAACTGTTTTTT; CDR3: CASRAVGREKLFF
J: TRBJ1-5; V: TRBV20-1; size: .; D: .; DNA: TGCAGTGCCAGCGGAGGATGGGATCAGCCCCAGCATTTT; CDR3: CSASGGWDQPQHF
J: TRBJ2-3; V: TRBV12-3/TRBV12-4; size: .; D: .; DNA: TGTGCCAGCAGTTCCGTCGGGGGCTATGGCACAGATACGCAGTATTTT; CDR3: CASSSVGGYGTDTQYF
J: TRBJ1-2; V: TRBV6-1; size: .; D: .; DNA: TGTGCCAGCAGCTTAGAGTCCACCCGTAGGGATGGCTACACCTTC; CDR3: CASSLESTRRDGYTF
J: TRBJ1-2; V: TRBV5-5; size: .; D: .; DNA: TGTGCCAGCAGCCCACGCCTAGGGGGAAACCTCTATGGCTACACCTTC; CDR3: CASSPRLGGNLYGYTF
J: TRBJ2-3; V: TRBV11-2; size: .; D: .; DNA: TGTGCCAGCAGCTTAGGCGGGGGCGCCCCCAATACGCAGTATTTT; CDR3: CASSLGGGAPNTQYF
J: TRBJ1-5; V: TRBV2; size: .; D: .; DNA: TGTGCCAGCAACGGAGGATCAGGCAATCAGCCCCAGCATTTT; CDR3: CASNGGSGNQPQHF
J: TRBJ2-7; V: TRBV20-1; size: few; D: TRBD2; DNA: TGCAGTGCTAACCGCCCGGGACTAGAGCTAAGGGAGCAGTACTTC; CDR3: CSANRPGLELREQYF
J: TRBJ1-1; V: TRBV5-4; size: few; D: .; DNA: TGTGCCAGCAGCTTGACCGGACAGAGGAACACTGAAGCTTTCTTT; CDR3: CASSLTGQRNTEAFF
J: TRBJ1-4; V: TRBV2; size: .; D: TRBD1; DNA: TGTGCCAGCTGTGAGACAGGGATTAATGAAAAACTGTTTTTT; CDR3: CASCETGINEKLFF
J: TRBJ1-2; V: TRBV6-5; size: .; D: .; DNA: TGTGCCAGCAGTTGGGGAGTGCCCCACTACACCTTC; CDR3: CASSWGVPHYTF
J: TRBJ2-1; V: TRBV2; size: once; D: TRBD1; DNA: TGTGCCAGCAGTCCCAGCTCCGGGACAGGGTACAATGAGCAGTTCTTC; CDR3: CASSPSSGTGYNEQFF
J: TRBJ1-1; V: TRBV20-1; size: large; D: .; DNA: TGCAGTGCTAGGGAGGTGGCAGGGCCGAACACTGAAGCTTTCTTT; CDR3: CSAREVAGPNTEAFF
J: TRBJ2-7; V: TRBV19; size: few; D: .; DNA: TGTGCCAGTAGTATTAGGGGTTTAGCACAACACCCCTCCTACGAGCAGTACTTC; CDR3: CASSIRGLAQHPSYEQYF
J: TRBJ2-3; V: TRBV11-1; size: .; D: TRBD2; DNA: TGTGCCAGCAGCCCAGGACTAGCGGCTAGCACAGATACGCAGTATTTT; CDR3: CASSPGLAASTDTQYF
J: TRBJ1-2; V: TRBV6-1; size: .; D: TRBD1; DNA: TGTGCCAGCAGAGCAGGGGGTATCGACTATGGCTACACCTTC; CDR3: CASRAGGIDYGYTF
J: TRBJ1-1; V: TRBV4-3; size: .; D: .; DNA: TGCGCCAGCAGCCAAGGAGCTCAGGGAGGCACTGAAGCTTTCTTT; CDR3: CASSQGAQGGTEAFF